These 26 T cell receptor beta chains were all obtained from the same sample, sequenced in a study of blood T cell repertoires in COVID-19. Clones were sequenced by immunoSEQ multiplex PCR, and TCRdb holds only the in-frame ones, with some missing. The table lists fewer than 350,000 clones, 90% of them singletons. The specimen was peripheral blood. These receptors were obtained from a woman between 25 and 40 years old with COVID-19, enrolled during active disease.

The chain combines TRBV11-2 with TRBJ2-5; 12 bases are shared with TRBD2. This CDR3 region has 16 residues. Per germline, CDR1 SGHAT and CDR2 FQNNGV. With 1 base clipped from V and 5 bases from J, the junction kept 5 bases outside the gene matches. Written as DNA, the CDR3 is TGTGCCAGCAGCTTAGCTAGCGGGAGGGCCGCCGAGACCCAGTACTTC. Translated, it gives CASSLASGRAAETQYF.

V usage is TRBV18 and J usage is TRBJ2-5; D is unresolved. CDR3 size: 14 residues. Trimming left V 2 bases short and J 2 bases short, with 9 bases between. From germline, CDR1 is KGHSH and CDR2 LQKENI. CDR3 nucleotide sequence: TGTGCCAGCTCACCAATCCCAGGACAAGAGACCCAGTACTTC. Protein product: CASSPIPGQETQYF.

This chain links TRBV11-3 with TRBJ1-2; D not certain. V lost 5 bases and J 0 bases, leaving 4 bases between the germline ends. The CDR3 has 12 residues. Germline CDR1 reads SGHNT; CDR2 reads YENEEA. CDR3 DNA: TGTGCCAGCAGCCAATCTAACTATGGCTACACCTTC. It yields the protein CASSQSNYGYTF.

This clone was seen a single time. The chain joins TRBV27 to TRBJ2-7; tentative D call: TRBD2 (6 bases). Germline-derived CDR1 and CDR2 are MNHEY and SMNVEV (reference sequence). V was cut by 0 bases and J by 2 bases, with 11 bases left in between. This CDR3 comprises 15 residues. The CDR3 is CASSLSAREAYEQYF. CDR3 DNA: TGTGCCAGCAGTTTATCGGCCAGGGAGGCCTACGAGCAGTACTTC.

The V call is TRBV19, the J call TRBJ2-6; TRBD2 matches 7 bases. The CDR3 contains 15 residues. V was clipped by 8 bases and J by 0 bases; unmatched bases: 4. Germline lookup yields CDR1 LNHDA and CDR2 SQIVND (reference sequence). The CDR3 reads CASRDYHSGANVLTF. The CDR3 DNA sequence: TGTGCCAGTCGGGACTATCACTCTGGGGCCAACGTCCTGACTTTC.

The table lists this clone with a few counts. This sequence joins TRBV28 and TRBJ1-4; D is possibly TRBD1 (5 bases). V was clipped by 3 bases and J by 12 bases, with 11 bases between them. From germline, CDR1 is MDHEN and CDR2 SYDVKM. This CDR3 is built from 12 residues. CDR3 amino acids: CASSLEGSELFF. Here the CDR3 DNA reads TGTGCCAGCAGTTTGGAGGGGTCGGAACTGTTTTTT.

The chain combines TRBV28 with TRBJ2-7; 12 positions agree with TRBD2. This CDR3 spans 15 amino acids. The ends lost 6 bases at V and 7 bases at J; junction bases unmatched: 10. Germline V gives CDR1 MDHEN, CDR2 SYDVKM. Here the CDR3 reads CASSPLTSGRGEQYF. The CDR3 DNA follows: TGTGCCAGCAGCCCCTTGACTAGCGGGAGAGGTGAGCAGTACTTC.

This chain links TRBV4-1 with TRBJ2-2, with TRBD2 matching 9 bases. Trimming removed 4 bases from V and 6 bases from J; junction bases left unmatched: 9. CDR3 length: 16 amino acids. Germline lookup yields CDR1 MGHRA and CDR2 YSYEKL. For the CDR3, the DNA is TGCGCCAGCAGCCCGGCGGGAGGGGCGAGACCCGGGGAGCTGTTTTTT. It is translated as CASSPAGGARPGELFF.

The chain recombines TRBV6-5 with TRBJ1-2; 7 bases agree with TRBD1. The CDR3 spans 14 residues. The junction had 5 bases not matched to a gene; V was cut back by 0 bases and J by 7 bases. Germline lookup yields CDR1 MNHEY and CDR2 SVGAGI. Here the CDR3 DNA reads TGTGCCAGCAGTTACTCGACAGGGTTCGGTGGCTACACCTTC. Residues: CASSYSTGFGGYTF.

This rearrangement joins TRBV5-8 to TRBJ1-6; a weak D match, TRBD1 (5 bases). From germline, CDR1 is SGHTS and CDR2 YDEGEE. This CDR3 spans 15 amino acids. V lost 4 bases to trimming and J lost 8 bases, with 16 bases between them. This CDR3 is CASSPLRGGDSPLHF. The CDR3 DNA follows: TGTGCCAGCAGCCCCCTACGGGGGGGGGATTCACCCCTCCACTTT.

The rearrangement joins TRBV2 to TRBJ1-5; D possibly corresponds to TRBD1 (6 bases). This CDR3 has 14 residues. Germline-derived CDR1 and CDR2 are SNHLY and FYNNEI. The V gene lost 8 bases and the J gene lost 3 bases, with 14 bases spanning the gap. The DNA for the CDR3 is TGTGCCAGCGGGTGGAACAGGGACAATCAGCCCCAGCATTTT. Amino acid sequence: CASGWNRDNQPQHF. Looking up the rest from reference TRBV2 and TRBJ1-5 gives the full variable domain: EPEVTQTPSHQVTQMGQEVILRCVPISNHLYFYWYRQILGQKVEFLVSFYNNEISEKSEIFDDQFSVERPDGSNFTLKIRSTKLEDSAMYFCASGWNRDNQPQHFGDGTRLSIL.

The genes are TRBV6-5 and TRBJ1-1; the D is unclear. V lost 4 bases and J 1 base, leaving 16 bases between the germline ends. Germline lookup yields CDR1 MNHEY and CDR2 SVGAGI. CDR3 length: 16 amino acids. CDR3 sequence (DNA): TGTGCCAGCAGTTCCGGGTATTTGTCTGGGAACACTGAAGCTTTCTTT. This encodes CASSSGYLSGNTEAFF.

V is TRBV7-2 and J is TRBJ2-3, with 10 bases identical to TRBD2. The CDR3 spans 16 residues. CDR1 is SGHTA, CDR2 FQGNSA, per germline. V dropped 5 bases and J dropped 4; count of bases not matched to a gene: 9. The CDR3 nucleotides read TGTGCCAGCAGCACGTCAGCGGGAGGGGGGTCAGATACGCAGTATTTT. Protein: CASSTSAGGGSDTQYF.

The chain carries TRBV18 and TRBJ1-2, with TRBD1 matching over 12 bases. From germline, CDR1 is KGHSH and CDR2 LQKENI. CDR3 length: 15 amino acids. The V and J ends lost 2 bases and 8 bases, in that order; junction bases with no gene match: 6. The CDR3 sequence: CASSPGTGGIKGYTF. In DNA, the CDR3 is TGTGCCAGCTCACCAGGGACAGGGGGCATAAAGGGCTACACCTTC.

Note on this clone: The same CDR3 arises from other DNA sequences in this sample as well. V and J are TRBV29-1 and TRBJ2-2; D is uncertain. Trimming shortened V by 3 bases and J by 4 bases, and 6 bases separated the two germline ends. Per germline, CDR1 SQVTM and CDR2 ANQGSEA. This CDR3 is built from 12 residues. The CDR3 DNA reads TGCAGCGTTGACCGGAGCACCGGGGAGCTGTTTTTT. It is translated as CSVDRSTGELFF.

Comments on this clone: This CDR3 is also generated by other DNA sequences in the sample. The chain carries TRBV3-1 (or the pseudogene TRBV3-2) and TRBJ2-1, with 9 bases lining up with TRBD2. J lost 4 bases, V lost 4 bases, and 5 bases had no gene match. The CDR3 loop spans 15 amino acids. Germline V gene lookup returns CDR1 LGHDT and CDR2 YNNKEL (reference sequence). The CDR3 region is CASSPLTSGYNEQFF. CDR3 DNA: TGTGCCAGCAGCCCGCTGACTAGCGGATACAATGAGCAGTTCTTC.

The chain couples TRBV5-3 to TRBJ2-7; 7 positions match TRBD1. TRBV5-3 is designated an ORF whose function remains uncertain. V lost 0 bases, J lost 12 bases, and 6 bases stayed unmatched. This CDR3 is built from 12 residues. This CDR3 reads CARSLGDRVAYF. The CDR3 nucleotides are TGTGCCAGAAGCTTGGGCGACAGGGTGGCGTACTTC.

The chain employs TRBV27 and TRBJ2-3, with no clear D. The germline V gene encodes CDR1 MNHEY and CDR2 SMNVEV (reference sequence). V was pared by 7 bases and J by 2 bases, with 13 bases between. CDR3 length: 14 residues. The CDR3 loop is CASMSPPNTDTQYF. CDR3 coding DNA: TGTGCCAGCATGAGTCCGCCTAACACAGATACGCAGTATTTT.

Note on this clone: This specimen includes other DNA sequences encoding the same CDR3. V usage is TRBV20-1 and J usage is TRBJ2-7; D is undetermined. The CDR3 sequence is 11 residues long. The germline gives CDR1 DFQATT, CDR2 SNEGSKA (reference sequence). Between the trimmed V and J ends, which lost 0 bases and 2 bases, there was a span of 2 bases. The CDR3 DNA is TGCAGTGCTAGAGATACCTACGAGCAGTACTTC. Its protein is CSARDTYEQYF.

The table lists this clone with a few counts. The CDR3 nucleotides are TGTGCCAGCAGGGGTGCGTCGGGGACCCAGTACTTC. Encoded protein: CASRGASGTQYF. The chain combines TRBV9 with TRBJ2-5, with D unclear. The germline CDR1 and CDR2 sequences are SGDLS and YYNGEE. The V end lost 5 bases, the J end lost 7 bases, and 12 bases lay between the germline ends. CDR3 length: 12 residues.

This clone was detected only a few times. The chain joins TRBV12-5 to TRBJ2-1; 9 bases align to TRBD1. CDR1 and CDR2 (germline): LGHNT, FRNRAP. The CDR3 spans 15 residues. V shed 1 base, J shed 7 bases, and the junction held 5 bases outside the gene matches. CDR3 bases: TGTGCTAGTGGTTTGGGACAGGGGGTGGGTAATGAGCAGTTCTTC. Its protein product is CASGLGQGVGNEQFF.

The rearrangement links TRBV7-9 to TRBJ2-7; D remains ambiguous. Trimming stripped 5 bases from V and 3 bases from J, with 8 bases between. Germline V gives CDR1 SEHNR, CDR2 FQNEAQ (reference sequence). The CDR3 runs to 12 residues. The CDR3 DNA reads TGTGCCAGCAGCACACAAAACTACGAGCAGTACTTC. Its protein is CASSTQNYEQYF.

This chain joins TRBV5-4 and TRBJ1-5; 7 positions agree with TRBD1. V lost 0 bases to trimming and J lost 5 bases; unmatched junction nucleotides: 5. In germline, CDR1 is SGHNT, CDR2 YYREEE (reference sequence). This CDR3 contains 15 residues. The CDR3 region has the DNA TGTGCCAGCAGCTTGGATGGGGACAGAGATCAGCCCCAGCATTTT. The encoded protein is CASSLDGDRDQPQHF.

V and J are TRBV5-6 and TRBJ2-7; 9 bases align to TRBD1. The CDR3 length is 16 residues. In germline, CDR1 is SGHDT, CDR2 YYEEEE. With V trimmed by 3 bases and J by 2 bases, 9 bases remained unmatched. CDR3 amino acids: CASSSRTGEAPYEQYF. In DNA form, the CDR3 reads TGTGCCAGCAGCTCCCGGACAGGGGAGGCCCCCTACGAGCAGTACTTC.

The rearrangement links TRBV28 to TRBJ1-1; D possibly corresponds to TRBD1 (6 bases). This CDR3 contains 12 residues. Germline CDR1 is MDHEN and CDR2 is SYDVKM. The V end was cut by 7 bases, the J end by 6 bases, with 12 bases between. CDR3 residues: CASTWGGPEAFF. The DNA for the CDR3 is TGTGCCAGCACTTGGGGGGGCCCTGAAGCTTTCTTT.

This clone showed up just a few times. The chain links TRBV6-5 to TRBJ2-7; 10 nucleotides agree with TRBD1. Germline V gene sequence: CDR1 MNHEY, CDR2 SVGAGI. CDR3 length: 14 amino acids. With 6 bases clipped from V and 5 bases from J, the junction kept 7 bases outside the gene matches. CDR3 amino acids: CASSRGTGAHEQYF. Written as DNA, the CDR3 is TGTGCCAGCAGCCGCGGGACAGGGGCCCACGAGCAGTACTTC.